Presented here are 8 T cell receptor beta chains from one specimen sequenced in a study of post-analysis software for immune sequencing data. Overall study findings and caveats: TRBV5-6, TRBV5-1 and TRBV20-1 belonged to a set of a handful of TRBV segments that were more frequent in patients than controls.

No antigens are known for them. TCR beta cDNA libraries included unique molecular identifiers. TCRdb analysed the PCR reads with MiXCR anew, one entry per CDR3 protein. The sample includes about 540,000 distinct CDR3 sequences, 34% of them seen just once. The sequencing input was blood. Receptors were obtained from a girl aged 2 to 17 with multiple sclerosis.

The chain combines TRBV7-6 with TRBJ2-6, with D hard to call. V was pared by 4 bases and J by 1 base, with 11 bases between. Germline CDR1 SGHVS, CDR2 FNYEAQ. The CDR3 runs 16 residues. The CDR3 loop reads CASSSPMLSGANVLTF. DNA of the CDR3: TGTGCCAGCAGCTCCCCAATGTTATCTGGGGCCAACGTCCTGACTTTC.

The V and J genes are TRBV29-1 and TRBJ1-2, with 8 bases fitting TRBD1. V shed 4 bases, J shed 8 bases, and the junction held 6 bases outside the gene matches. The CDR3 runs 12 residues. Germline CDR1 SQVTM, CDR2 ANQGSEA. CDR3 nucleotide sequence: TGCAGCGTTGCGTCAGGGGGCTCGGGCTACACCTTC. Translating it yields CSVASGGSGYTF.

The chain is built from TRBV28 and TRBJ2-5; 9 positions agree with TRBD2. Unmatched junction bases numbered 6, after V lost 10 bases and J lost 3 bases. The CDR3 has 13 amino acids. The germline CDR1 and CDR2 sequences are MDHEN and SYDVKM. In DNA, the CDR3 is TGTGCCACCAGAGCGGGGGGAAAAGAGACCCAGTACTTC. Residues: CATRAGGKETQYF.

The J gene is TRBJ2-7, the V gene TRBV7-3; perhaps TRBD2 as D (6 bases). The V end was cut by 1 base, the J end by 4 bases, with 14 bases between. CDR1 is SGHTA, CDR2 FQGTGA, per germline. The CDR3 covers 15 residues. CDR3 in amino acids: CASSLKAGSWYEQYF. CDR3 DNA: TGTGCCAGCAGCTTAAAGGCCGGGAGTTGGTACGAGCAGTACTTC.

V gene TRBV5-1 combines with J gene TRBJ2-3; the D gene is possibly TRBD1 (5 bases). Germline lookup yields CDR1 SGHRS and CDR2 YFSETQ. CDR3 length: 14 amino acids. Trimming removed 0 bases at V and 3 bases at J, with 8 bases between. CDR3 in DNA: TGCGCCAGCAGCTTGGGACAGCAGACAGATACGCAGTATTTT. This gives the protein CASSLGQQTDTQYF.

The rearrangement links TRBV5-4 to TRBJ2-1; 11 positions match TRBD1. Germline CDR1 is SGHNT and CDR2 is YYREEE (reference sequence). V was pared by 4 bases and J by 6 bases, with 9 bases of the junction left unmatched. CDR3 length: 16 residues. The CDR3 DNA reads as TGTGCCAGCAGCCCAGGACAGGGGGCACTTTTCAATGAGCAGTTCTTC. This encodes CASSPGQGALFNEQFF.

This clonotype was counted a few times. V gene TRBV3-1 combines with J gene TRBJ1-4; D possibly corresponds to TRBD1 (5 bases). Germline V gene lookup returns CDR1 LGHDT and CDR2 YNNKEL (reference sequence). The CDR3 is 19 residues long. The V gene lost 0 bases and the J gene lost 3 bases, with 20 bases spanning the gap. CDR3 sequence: CASSQEAPRENSANEKLFF. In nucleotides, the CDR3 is TGTGCCAGCAGCCAAGAAGCCCCCAGGGAGAATTCGGCTAATGAAAAACTGTTTTTT. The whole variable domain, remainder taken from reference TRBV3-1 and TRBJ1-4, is DTAVSQTPKYLVTQMGNDKSIKCEQNLGHDTMYWYKQDSKKFLKIMFSYNNKELIINETVPNRFSPKSPDKAHLNLHINSLELGDSAVYFCASSQEAPRENSANEKLFFGSGTQLSVL.

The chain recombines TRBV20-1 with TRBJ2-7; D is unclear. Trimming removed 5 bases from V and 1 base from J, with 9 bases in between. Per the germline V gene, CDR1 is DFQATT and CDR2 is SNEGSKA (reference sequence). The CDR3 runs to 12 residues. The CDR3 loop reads CSARTPSYEQYF. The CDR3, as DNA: TGCAGTGCTCGGACCCCATCCTACGAGCAGTACTTC.